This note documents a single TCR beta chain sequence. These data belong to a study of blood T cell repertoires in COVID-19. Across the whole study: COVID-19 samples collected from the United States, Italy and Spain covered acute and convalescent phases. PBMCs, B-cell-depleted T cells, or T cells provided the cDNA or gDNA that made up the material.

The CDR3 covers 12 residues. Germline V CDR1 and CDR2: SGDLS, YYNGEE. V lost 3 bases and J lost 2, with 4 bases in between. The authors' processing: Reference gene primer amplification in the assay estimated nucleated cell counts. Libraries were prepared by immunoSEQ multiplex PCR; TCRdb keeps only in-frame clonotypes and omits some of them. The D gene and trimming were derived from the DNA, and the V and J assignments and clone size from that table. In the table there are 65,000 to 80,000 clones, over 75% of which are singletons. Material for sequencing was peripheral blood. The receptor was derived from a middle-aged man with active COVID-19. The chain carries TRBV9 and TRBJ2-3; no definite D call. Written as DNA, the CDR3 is TGTGCCAGCAGCGCCTACACAGATACGCAGTATTTT. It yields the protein CASSAYTDTQYF.